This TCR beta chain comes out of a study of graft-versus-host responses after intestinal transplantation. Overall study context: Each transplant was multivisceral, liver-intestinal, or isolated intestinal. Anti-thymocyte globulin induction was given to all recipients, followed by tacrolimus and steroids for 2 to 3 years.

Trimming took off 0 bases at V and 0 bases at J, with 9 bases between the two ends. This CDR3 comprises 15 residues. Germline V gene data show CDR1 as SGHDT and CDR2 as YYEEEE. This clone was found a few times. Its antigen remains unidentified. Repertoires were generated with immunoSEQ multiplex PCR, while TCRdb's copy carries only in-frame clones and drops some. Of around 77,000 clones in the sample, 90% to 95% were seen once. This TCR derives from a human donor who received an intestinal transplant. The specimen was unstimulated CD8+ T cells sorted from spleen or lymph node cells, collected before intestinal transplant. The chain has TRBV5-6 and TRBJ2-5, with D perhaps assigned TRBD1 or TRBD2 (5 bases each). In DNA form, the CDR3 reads TGTGCCAGCAGCTTGGGGGGGTGGTACCAAGAGACCCAGTACTTC. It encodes CASSLGGWYQETQYF.